These 6 T cell receptor beta chains originate from one sample sequenced in a study of T cell repertoires in cytomegalovirus infection. Via MiXCR, TCRdb re-called the reads, giving one row per CDR3 protein. The table shows more than 150,000 distinct CDR3 sequences, with approximately 20% occurring only once. Material for sequencing was PBMCs. The receptor set was obtained from a human donor in good health (CMV status not recorded). Some clones in this sample may be carry-over from other donors' samples.

This clonotype was detected ten times or more. The rearrangement joins TRBV7-8 to TRBJ1-4; no definite D call. The germline V gene encodes CDR1 SGHVS and CDR2 FQNEAQ. There are 12 residues in the CDR3. V dropped 1 base and J dropped 7 bases, with 4 bases sitting between them. CDR3 region: CASSLGLEKLFF. The CDR3 nucleotides are TGTGCCAGCAGCTTAGGACTTGAAAAACTGTTTTTT.

This clonotype was detected only once. The rearrangement joins TRBV6-5 to TRBJ1-1; 7 nucleotides agree with TRBD1. Germline V gene sequence: CDR1 MNHEY, CDR2 SVGAGI. With V trimmed by 5 bases and J by 8 bases, 5 bases remained unmatched. The CDR3 is 12 residues long. Written as DNA, the CDR3 is TGTGCCAGCAGTGACCGACAGGGCGAAGCTTTCTTT. Its protein is CASSDRQGEAFF.

This clonotype was picked up many times. This chain uses TRBV7-3 with TRBJ2-4; D is possibly TRBD1 (5 bases). The CDR3 consists of 17 residues. V lost 1 base, J lost 1 base, and 14 bases lay in between. CDR1 and CDR2 (germline): SGHTA, FQGTGA. The CDR3 loop is CASSLSSGPGAKNIQYF. CDR3 nucleotide sequence: TGTGCCAGCAGCTTAAGTTCCGGTCCAGGGGCCAAAAACATTCAGTACTTC.

The chain has TRBV29-1 and TRBJ2-7; the D gene is possibly TRBD1 (6 bases). Germline V gene sequence: CDR1 SQVTM, CDR2 ANQGSEA. Trimming took 6 bases from V and 9 from J, leaving 15 bases between them. The CDR3 consists of 11 residues. CDR3 sequence: CSVAGGDGQYF. The CDR3 nucleotides are TGCAGCGTAGCTGGGGGCGACGGGCAGTACTTC.

This clonotype has a count of ten or more. V usage is TRBV28 and J usage is TRBJ1-1; the match to TRBD1 covers 7 bases. This CDR3 is built from 14 residues. CDR1 MDHEN and CDR2 SYDVKM come from the germline V gene. Trimming removed 6 bases from V and 1 base from J; junction bases left unmatched: 5. CDR3 nucleotides: TGTGCCAGCAGCCTCCGACAGGGGAACACTGAAGCTTTCTTT. This sequence encodes CASSLRQGNTEAFF.

The chain couples TRBV25-1 to TRBJ2-7; D unclear. V was shortened by 5 bases and J by 5 bases, with 7 bases between the two germline ends. The CDR3 is 11 residues long. The germline V gene has CDR1 MGHDK and CDR2 SYGVNS. In nucleotides, the CDR3 is TGTGCCAGCAGTAAAGGGAACGAGCAGTACTTC. It encodes CASSKGNEQYF.